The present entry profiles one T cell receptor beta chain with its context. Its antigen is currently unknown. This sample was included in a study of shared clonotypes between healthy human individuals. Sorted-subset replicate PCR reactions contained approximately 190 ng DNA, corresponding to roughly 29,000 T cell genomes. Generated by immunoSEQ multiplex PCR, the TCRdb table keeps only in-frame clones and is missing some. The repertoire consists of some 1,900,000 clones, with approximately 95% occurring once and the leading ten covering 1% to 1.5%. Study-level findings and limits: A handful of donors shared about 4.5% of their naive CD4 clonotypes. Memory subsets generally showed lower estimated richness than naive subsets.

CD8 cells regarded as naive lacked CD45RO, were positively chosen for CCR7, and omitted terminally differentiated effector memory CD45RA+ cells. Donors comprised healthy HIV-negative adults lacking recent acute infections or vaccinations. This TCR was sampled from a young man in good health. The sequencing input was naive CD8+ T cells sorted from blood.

Here the CDR3 DNA reads TGTGCCAGCAGCTTTCGTAATGAGCAGTTCTTC. Protein sequence: CASSFRNEQFF. This chain joins TRBV7-9 and TRBJ2-1; D gene ambiguous. Trimming took 3 bases from V and 7 from J, leaving 4 bases between them. The CDR3 is 11 amino acids. Per germline, CDR1 SEHNR and CDR2 FQNEAQ (reference sequence).